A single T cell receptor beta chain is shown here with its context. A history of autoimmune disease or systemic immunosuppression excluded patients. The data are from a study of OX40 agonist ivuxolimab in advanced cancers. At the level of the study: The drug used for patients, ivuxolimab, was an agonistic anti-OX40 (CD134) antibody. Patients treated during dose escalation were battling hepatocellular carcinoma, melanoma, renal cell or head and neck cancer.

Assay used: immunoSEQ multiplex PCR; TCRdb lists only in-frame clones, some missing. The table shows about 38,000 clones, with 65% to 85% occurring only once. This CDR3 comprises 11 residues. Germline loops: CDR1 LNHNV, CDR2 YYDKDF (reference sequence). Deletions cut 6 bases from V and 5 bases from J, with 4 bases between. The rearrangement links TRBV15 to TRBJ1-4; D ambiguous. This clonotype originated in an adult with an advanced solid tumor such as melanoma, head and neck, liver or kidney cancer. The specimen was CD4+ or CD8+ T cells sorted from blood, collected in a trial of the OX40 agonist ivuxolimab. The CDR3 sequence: CATSSNEKLFF. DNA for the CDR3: TGTGCCACCAGTAGCAATGAAAAACTGTTTTTT.